The 6 T cell receptor beta chains given below trace back to one sample, sequenced in a study of blood T cell repertoires in COVID-19. Sequenced by immunoSEQ multiplex PCR; TCRdb stores in-frame clones only, minus some. Of roughly 80,000 clones listed, roughly four fifths are singletons. The sequenced sample was peripheral blood. These receptors originate from a human donor in a cohort sampled during active COVID-19.

The V gene is TRBV5-1, the J gene TRBJ1-2; the D is unclear. Germline assignment: CDR1 SGHRS and CDR2 YFSETQ. V lost 3 bases and J 3 bases, leaving 6 bases between the germline ends. The CDR3 has 12 residues. The CDR3 region is CASSSRDYGYTF. The CDR3 nucleotides are TGCGCCAGCAGCTCCCGGGACTATGGCTACACCTTC.

The V gene is TRBV6-6, the J gene TRBJ2-7; 13 bases are shared with TRBD2. The CDR3 length is 15 residues. The J segment lost 4 bases and the V segment lost 5 bases, leaving 5 bases of the junction unmatched. CDR1 is MNHNY and CDR2 is SVGAGI in the germline V gene (reference sequence). CDR3 nucleotides: TGTGCCAGCAGTCTCGGGACTAGCGGGGTTTACGAGCAGTACTTC. This codes for CASSLGTSGVYEQYF.

This chain links TRBV28 with TRBJ1-4, with 8 bases lining up with TRBD1. Germline V gene sequence: CDR1 MDHEN, CDR2 SYDVKM. J gave up 4 bases and V 5 bases, and 6 bases lay outside the gene matches. The CDR3 has 15 residues. CDR3: CASSPGTGFNEKLFF. The CDR3 nucleotides are TGTGCCAGCAGTCCAGGGACAGGTTTTAATGAAAAACTGTTTTTT.

This clone was seen a handful of times. J is TRBJ1-2 and V is TRBV28; D perhaps matches TRBD1 (5 bases). V was pared by 3 bases and J by 2 bases, with 10 bases between. The CDR3 is 14 amino acids. Germline V gene lookup returns CDR1 MDHEN and CDR2 SYDVKM. The CDR3: CASSLAGENYGYTF. Written as DNA, the CDR3 is TGTGCCAGCAGTTTGGCGGGGGAGAACTATGGCTACACCTTC.

V and J are TRBV19 and TRBJ1-2, with D perhaps matching TRBD1 (6 bases). This CDR3 is 14 amino acids long. The V gene's germline CDR1 is LNHDA and CDR2 SQIVND (reference sequence). V gave up 4 bases and J gave up 3 bases, with 12 bases separating them. In nucleotides, the CDR3 is TGTGCCAGTAGTAGGGGACAATCGGACTATGGCTACACCTTC. This sequence encodes CASSRGQSDYGYTF.

This clone occurred a few times. The chain joins TRBV30 to TRBJ1-6; D unresolved. The CDR3 loop spans 13 amino acids. V gave up 3 bases and J gave up 6 bases, with 9 bases separating them. From germline, CDR1 is GTSNPN and CDR2 SVGIG (reference sequence). The CDR3 loop reads CAWSKLRNSPLHF. In DNA, the CDR3 is TGTGCCTGGAGCAAACTGCGTAATTCACCCCTCCACTTT.